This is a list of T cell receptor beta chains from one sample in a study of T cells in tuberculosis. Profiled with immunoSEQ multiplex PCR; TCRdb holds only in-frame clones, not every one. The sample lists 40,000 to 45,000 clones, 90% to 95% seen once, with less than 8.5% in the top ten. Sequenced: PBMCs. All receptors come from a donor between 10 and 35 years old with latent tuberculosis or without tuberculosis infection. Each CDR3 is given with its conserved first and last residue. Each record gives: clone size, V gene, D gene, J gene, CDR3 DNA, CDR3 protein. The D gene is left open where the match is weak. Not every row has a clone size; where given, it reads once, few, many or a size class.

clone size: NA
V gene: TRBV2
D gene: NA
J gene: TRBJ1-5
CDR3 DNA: TGTGCCAGCGTCAACTCTCCCAATCAGCCCCAGCATTTT
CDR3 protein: CASVNSPNQPQHF

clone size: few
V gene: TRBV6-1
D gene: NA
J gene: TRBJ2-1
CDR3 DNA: TGTGCCAGCAGTGCATCCTACAATGAGCAGTTCTTC
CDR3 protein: CASSASYNEQFF

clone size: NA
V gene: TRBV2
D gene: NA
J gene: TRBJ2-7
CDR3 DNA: TGTGCCAGCAGTGAAGCGCTTCTAGCCCAAACCTACGAGCAGTACTTC
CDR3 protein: CASSEALLAQTYEQYF

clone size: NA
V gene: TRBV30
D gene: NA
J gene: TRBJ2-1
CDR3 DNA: TGTGCCTGGAGTTACCCGGGACTTTACAATGAGCAGTTCTTC
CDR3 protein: CAWSYPGLYNEQFF

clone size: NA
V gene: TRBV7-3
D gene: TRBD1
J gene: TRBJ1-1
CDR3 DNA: TGTGCCAGCAGCTACTCAGGGGGTATGAACACTGAAGCTTTCTTT
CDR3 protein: CASSYSGGMNTEAFF

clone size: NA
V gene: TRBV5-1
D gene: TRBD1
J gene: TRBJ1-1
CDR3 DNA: TGCGCCAGCAGCTACGGGACAGGGGTCCGTAACACTGAAGCTTTCTTT
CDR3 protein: CASSYGTGVRNTEAFF

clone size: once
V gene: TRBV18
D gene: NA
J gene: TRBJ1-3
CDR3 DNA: TGTGCCAGCTCACCGACGGGGTTGGACACCATATATTTT
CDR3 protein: CASSPTGLDTIYF

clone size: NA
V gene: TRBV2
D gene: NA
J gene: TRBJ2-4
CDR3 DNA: TGTGCCAGCAGTGAACAGGGGGCCAAAAACATTCAGTACTTC
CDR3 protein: CASSEQGAKNIQYF

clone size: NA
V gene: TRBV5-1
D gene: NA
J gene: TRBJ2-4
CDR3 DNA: TGCGCCAGCAGCTTGACCGCGACAGAAACAAACATTCAGTACTTC
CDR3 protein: CASSLTATETNIQYF

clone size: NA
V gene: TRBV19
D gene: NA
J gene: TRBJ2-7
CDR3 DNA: TGTGCCAGTAGTCGACAGGGACTGATAGTAGACGAGCAGTACTTC
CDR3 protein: CASSRQGLIVDEQYF

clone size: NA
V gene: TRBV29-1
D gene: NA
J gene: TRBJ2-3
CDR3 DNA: TGCAGCGTTGGGGCTACCACAGATACGCAGTATTTT
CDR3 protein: CSVGATTDTQYF

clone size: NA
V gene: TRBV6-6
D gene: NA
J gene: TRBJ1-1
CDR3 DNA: TGTGCCAGCAGTTACGTCTCGGGTTCGACTGAAGCTTTCTTT
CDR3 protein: CASSYVSGSTEAFF

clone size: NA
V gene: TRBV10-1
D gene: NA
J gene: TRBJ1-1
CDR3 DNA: TGCGCCAGCACCACTCTCTTTTCCCAGGCCTTTGAAGCTTTCTTT
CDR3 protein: CASTTLFSQAFEAFF

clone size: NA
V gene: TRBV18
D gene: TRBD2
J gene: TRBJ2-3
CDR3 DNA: TGTGCCAGCTCACCACAGGGACTAGTTAGCAGAGATACGCAGTATTTT
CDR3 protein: CASSPQGLVSRDTQYF